The clone carrying this T cell receptor beta chain was counted ten times or more. Its antigen remains unknown. After constant-region reverse-primer amplification, full-length variable regions underwent semi-nested PCR with Nested Universal Primer A. TCRdb ran MiXCR on the 5' RACE reads and lists one entry per CDR3 protein. The sample consists of roughly 50,000 distinct CDR3 sequences, approximately 17% of them appearing once. V gave up 6 bases and J gave up 5 bases; unmatched junction bases: 9. This CDR3 region has 13 residues. CDR1 and CDR2 from the germline V gene are DFQATT and SNEGSKA (reference sequence). Overall study findings and caveats: Tumor Treg TCRs overlapped most with tumor naive CD4+ cells. The larger-cohort validation was restricted to a single TCR beta V-J rearrangement rather than whole repertoires.

V is TRBV20-1 and J is TRBJ2-5; TRBD2 aligns across 7 bases. Material for sequencing was naive CD4+ T cells sorted from blood. Documented subset: naive CD4+ T cells, CD4+CD45RA+CD25-. This receptor was obtained from a female donor with breast cancer. CDR3 sequence reads: CSANPLARETQYF. The CDR3 bases are TGCAGTGCCAATCCACTAGCGCGGGAGACCCAGTACTTC.